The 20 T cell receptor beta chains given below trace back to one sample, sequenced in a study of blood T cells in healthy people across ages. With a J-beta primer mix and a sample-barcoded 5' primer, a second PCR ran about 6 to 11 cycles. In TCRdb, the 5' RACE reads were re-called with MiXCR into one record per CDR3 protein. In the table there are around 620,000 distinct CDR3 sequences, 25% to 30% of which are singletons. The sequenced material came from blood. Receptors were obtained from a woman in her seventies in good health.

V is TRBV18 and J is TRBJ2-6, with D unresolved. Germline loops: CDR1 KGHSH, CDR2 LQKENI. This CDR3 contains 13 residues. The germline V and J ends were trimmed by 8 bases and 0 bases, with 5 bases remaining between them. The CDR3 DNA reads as TGTGCCAGCAAGAACTCTGGGGCCAACGTCCTGACTTTC. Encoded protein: CASKNSGANVLTF.

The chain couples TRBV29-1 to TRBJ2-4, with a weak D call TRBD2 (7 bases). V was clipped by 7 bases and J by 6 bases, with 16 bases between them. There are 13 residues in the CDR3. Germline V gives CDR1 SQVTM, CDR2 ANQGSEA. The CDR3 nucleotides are TGCAGCGGTGGGGGGGGCGTGGGAAACATTCAGTACTTC. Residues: CSGGGGVGNIQYF.

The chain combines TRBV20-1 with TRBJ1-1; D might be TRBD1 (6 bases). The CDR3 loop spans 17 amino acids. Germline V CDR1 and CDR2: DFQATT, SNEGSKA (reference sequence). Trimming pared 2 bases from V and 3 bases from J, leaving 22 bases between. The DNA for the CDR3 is TGCAGTGCTAGAAGAACCAGGGGATCTTTTATCCACACTGAAGCTTTCTTT. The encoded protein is CSARRTRGSFIHTEAFF.

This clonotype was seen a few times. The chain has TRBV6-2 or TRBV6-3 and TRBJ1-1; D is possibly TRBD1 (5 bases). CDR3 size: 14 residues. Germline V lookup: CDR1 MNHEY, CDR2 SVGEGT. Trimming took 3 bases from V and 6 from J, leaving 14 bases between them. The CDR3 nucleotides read TGTGCCAGCAGTTATAAGGGGAGAGGAGCTGAAGCTTTCTTT. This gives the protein CASSYKGRGAEAFF.

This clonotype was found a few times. CDR3 protein: CASSKYRVEQYF. The CDR3 DNA is TGTGCCAGCAGCAAATACAGGGTCGAGCAGTACTTC. The V call is TRBV6-2 or TRBV6-3, the J call TRBJ2-7; D may be TRBD1 (6 bases). Germline V gene data show CDR1 as MNHEY and CDR2 as SVGEGT. Trimming pared 6 bases from V and 6 bases from J, leaving 12 bases between. This CDR3 has 12 residues.

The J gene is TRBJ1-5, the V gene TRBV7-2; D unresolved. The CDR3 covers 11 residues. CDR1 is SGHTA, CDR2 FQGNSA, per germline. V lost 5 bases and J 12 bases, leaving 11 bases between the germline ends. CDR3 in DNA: TGTGCCAGCAGCCCCGGGCGGGTCCAGCATTTT. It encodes CASSPGRVQHF.

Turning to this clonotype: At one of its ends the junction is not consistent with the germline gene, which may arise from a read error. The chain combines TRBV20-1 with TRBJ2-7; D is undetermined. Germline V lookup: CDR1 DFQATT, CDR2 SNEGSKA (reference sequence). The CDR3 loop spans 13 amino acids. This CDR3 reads CSVRGPTDYEQYF. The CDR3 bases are TGCAGTGTTAGAGGCCCCACCGACTACGAGCAGTACTTC.

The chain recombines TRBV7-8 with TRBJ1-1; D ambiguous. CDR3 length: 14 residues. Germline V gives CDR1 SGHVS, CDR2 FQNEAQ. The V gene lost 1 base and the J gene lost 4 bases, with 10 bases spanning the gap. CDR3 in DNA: TGTGCCAGCAGCTTAGAGGCAGGCGGCACTGAAGCTTTCTTT. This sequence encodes CASSLEAGGTEAFF.

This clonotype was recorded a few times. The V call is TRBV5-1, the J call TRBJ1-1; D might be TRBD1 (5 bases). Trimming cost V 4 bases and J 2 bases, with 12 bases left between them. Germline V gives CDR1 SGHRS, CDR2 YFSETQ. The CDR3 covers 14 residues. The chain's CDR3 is CASSPSGTNTEAFF. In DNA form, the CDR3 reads TGCGCCAGCAGCCCCTCCGGGACTAACACTGAAGCTTTCTTT.

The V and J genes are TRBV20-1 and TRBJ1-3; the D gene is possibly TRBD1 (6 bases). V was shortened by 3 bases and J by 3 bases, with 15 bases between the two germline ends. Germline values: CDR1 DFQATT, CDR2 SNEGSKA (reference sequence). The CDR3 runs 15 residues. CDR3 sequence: CSAREGSGVGNTIYF. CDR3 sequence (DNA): TGCAGTGCTAGGGAGGGTTCAGGGGTTGGAAACACCATATATTTT.

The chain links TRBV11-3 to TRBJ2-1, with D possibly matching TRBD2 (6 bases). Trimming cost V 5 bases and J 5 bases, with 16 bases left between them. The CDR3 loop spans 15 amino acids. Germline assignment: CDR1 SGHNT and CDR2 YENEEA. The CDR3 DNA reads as TGTGCCAGCAGCACACGAACCGGGAGAAACAATGAGCAGTTCTTC. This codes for CASSTRTGRNNEQFF.

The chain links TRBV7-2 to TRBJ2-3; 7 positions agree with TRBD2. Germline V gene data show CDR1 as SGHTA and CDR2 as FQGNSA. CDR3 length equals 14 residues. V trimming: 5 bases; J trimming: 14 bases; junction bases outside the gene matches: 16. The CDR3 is CASSLQAGTSLPYF. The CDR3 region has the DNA TGTGCCAGCAGCCTGCAAGCGGGGACCTCCTTACCGTATTTT.

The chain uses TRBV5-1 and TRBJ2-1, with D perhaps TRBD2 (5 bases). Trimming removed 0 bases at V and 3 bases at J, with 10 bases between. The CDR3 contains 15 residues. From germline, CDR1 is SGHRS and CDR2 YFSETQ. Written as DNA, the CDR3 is TGCGCCAGCAGCTTGGCGGCCACTAGCTACAATGAGCAGTTCTTC. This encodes CASSLAATSYNEQFF.

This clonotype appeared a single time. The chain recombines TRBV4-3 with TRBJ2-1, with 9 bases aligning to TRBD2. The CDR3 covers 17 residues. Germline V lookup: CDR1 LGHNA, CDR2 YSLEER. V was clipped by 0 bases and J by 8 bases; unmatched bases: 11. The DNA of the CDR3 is TGCGCCAGCAGCCAAGATGTTGCGGGGGGGCCGGGTGATGAGCAGTTCTTC. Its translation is CASSQDVAGGPGDEQFF.

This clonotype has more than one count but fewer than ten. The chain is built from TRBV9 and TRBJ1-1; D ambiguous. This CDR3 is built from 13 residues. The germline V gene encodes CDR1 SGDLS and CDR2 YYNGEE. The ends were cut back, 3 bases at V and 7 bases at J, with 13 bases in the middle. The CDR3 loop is CASSAYNSNEAFF. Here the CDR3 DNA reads TGTGCCAGCAGCGCCTACAACAGCAATGAAGCTTTCTTT.

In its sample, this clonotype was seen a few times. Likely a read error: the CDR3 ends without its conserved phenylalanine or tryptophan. CDR3 in amino acids: CAWSRRMNTEAFL. The CDR3 DNA sequence: TGTGCCTGGAGTCGGCGGATGAACACTGAAGCTTTCCTT. The chain uses TRBV30 and TRBJ1-1, with D uncertain. CDR3 length: 13 amino acids. Trimming cost V 2 bases and J 0 bases, with 7 bases left between them. Germline V gene data show CDR1 as GTSNPN and CDR2 as SVGIG (reference sequence).

CDR3 region: CASSLAPSGQETQYF. The CDR3 coding sequence is TGTGCCAGCAGCTTAGCTCCTAGCGGACAAGAGACCCAGTACTTC. The V and J genes are TRBV7-7 and TRBJ2-5; 7 nucleotides match TRBD2. The ends lost 0 bases at V and 2 bases at J; junction bases unmatched: 3. The CDR3 totals 15 residues. Germline V lookup: CDR1 SSHAT, CDR2 FNYEAQ (reference sequence).

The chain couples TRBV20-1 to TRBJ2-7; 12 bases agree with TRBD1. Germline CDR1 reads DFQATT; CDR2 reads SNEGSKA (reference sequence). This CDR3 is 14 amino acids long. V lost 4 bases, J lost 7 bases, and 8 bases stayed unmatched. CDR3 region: CSATSGTGGDEQYF. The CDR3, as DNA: TGCAGTGCTACCTCCGGGACAGGGGGCGATGAGCAGTACTTC.

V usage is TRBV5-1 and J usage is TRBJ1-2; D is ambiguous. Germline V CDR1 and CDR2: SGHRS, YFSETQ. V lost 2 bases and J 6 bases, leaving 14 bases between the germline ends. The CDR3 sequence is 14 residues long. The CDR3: CASSFFSLGDGYTF. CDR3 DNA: TGCGCCAGCAGCTTTTTTTCCTTGGGCGATGGCTACACCTTC.

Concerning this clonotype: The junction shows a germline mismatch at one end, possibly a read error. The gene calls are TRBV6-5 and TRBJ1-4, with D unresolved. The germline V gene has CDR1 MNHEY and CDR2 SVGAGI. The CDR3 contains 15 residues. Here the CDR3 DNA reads TGTGCCAGCAGTTACTCGAGGGCAACTAATGAAAAACTGCTTTTT. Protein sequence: CASSYSRATNEKLLF.